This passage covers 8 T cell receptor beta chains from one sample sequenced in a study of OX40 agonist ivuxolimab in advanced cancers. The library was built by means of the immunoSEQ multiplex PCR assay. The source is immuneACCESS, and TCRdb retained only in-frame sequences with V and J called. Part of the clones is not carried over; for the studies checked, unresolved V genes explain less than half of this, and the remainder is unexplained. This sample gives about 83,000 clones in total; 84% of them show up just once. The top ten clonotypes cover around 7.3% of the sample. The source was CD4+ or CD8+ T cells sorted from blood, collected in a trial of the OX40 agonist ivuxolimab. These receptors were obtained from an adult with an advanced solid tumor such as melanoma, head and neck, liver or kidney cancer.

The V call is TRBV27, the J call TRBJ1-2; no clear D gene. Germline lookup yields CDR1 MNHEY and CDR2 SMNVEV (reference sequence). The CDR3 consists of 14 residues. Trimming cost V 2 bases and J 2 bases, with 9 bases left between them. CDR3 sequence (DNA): TGTGCCAGCAGTTTACTAGCAAACAACTATGGCTACACCTTC. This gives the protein CASSLLANNYGYTF.

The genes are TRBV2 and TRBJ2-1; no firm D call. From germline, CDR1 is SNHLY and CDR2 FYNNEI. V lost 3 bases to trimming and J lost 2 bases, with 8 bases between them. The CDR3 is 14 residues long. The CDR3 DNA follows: TGTGCCAGCAGTGATCCCGGTACCTACAATGAGCAGTTCTTC. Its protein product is CASSDPGTYNEQFF.

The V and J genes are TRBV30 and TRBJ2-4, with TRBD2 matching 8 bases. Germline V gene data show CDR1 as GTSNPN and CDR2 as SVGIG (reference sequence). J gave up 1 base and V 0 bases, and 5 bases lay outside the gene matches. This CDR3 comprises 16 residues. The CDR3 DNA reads TGTGCCTGGAGTGTACGAACTAGCGGCGCCAAAAACATTCAGTACTTC. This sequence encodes CAWSVRTSGAKNIQYF.

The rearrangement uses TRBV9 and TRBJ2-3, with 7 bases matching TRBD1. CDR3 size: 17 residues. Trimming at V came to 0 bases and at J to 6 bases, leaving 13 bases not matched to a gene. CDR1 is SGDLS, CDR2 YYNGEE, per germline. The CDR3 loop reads CASSVGSTGVSWDTQYF. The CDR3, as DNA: TGTGCCAGCAGCGTAGGTAGTACAGGGGTATCTTGGGATACGCAGTATTTT.

CDR3 residues: CASSYGTANTIYF. The CDR3, as DNA: TGTGCCAGCAGCTACGGGACAGCGAACACCATATATTTT. The V and J genes are TRBV11-2 and TRBJ1-3; TRBD1 matches at 7 bases. The CDR3 contains 13 residues. Germline trimming cut 4 bases from V and 7 bases from J; bases unmatched to any gene: 4. CDR1 and CDR2 (germline): SGHAT, FQNNGV.

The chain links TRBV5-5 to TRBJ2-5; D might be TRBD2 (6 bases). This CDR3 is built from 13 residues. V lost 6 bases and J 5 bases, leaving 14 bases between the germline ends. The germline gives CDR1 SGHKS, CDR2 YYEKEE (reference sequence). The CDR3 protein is CASTLLALETQYF. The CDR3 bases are TGTGCCAGCACCTTACTAGCATTGGAGACCCAGTACTTC.

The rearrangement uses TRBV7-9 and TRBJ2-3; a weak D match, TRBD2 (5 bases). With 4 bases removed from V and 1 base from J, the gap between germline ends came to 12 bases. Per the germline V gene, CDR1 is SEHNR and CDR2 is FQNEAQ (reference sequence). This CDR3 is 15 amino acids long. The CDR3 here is CASSSFGGRTDTQYF. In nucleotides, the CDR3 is TGTGCCAGCAGCTCTTTCGGAGGCCGCACAGATACGCAGTATTTT.

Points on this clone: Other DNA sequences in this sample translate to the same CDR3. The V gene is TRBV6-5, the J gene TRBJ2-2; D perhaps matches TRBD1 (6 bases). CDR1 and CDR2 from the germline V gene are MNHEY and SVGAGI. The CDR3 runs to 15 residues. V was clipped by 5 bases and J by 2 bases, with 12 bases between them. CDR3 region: CASSPRTDNTGELFF. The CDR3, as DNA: TGTGCCAGCAGTCCTCGGACAGATAACACCGGGGAGCTGTTTTTT.